This T cell receptor beta chain stems from a study of early T cells in non-severe SARS-CoV-2 infection. Study overall: Sequencing targeted bulk RNA from unsorted whole blood, leaving chains unpaired.

Broader study findings: VDJdb-based matching was biased toward anti-spike CD8 responses and missed private and CD4 specificities.

MiXCR, applied by TCRdb to the 5' RACE reads, yields one record per CDR3 protein. The sample has around 83,000 distinct CDR3 sequences; less than 15% are singletons. This clonotype was counted between two and nine times. Its antigen is undetermined. This TCR was recovered from an adult who was a healthcare worker with PCR-confirmed SARS-CoV-2 infection or an uninfected control (not recorded which). Material: whole blood, obtained at baseline.

CDR3 DNA: TGTGCCAGCAGAAACGGGGCCACTGAAGCTTTCTTT. Its protein product is CASRNGATEAFF. The gene calls are TRBV6-5 and TRBJ1-1; weak D call: TRBD1 (5 bases). The V end lost 6 bases, the J end lost 4 bases, and 9 bases lay between the germline ends. The CDR3 contains 12 residues. Germline V CDR1 and CDR2: MNHEY, SVGAGI.